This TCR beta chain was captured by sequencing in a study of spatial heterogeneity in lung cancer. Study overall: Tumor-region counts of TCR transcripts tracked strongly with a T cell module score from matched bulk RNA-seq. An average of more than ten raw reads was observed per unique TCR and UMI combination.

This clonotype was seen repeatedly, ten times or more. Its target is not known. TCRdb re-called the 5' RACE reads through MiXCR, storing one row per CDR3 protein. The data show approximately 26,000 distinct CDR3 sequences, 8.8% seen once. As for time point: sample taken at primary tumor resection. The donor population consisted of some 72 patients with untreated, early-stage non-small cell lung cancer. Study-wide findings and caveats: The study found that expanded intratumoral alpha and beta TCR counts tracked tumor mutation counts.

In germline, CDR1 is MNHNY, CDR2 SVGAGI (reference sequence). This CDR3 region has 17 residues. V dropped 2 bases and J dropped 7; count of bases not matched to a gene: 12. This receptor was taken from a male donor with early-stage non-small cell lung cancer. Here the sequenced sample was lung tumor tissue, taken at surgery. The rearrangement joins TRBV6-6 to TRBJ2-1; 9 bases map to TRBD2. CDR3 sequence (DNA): TGTGCCAGCAGTTACCTTGATAGCGGGGGTATGGGAAATGAGCAGTTCTTC. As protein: CASSYLDSGGMGNEQFF.